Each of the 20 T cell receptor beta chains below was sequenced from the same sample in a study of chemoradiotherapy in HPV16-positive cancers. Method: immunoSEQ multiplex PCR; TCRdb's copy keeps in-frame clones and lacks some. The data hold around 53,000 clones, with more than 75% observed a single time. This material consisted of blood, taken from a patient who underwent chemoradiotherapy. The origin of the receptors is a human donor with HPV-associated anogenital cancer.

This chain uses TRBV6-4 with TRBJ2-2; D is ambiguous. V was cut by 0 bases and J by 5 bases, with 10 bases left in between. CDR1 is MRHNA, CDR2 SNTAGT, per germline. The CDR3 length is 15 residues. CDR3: CASSDSSEITGELFF. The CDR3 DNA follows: TGTGCCAGCAGTGACTCTTCCGAAATAACCGGGGAGCTGTTTTTT.

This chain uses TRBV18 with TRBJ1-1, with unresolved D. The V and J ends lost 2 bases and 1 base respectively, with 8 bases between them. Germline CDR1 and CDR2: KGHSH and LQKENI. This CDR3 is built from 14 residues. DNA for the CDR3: TGTGCCAGCTCACCAGGAGAGGCGAACACTGAAGCTTTCTTT. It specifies CASSPGEANTEAFF.

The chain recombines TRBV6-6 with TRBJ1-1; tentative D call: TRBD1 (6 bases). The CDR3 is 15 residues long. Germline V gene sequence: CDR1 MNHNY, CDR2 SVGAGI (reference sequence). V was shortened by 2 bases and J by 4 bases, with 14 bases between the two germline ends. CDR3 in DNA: TGTGCCAGCAGTTACGCGGGACACCGAGGCACTGAAGCTTTCTTT. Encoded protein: CASSYAGHRGTEAFF.

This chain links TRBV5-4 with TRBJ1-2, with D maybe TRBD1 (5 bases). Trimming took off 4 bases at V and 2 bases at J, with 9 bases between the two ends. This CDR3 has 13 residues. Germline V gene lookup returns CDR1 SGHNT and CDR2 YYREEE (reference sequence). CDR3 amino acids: CASSVDRNYGYTF. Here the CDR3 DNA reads TGTGCCAGCAGCGTAGACAGAAACTATGGCTACACCTTC.

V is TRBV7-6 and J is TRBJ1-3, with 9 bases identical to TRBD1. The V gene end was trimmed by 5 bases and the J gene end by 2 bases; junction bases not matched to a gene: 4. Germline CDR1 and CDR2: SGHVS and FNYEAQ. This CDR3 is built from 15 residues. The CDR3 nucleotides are TGTGCCAGCAGCCGAACAGGGGGCCCTGGAAACACCATATATTTT. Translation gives CASSRTGGPGNTIYF. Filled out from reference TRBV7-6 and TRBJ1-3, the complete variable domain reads GAGVSQSPRYKVTKRGQDVALRCDPISGHVSLYWYRQALGQGPEFLTYFNYEAQQDKSGLPNDRFSAERPEGSISTLTIQRTEQRDSAMYRCASSRTGGPGNTIYFGEGSWLTVV.

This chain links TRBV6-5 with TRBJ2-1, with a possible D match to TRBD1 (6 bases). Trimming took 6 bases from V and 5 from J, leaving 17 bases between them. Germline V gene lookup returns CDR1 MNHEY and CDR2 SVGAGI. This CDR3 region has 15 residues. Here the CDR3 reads CASSRGQRLHNEQFF. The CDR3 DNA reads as TGTGCCAGCAGCAGGGGACAAAGACTCCACAATGAGCAGTTCTTC.

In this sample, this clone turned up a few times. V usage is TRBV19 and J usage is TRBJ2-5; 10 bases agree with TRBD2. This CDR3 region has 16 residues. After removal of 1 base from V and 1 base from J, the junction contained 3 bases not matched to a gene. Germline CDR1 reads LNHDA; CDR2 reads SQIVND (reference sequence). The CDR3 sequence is CASSIALAGGQETQYF. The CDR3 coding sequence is TGTGCCAGTAGTATAGCCTTAGCGGGAGGCCAAGAGACCCAGTACTTC.

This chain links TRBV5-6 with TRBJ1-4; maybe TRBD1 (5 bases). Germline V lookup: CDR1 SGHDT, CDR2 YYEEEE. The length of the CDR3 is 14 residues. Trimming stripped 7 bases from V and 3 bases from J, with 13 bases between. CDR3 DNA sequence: TGTGCCAGCCATGCAGGGAATGCTAATGAAAAACTGTTTTTT. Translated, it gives CASHAGNANEKLFF.

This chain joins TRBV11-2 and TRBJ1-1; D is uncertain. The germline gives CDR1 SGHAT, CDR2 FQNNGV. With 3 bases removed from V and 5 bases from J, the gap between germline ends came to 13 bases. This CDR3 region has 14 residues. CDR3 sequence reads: CASSFGSSRTEAFF. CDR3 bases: TGTGCCAGCAGCTTCGGCTCCTCGCGGACTGAAGCTTTCTTT.

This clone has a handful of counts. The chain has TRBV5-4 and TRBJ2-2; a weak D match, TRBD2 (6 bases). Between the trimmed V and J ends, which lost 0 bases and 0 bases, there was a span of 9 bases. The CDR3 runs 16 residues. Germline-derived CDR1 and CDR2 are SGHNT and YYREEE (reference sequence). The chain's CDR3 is CASSLDPGANTGELFF. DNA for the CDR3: TGTGCCAGCAGCTTGGATCCGGGGGCGAACACCGGGGAGCTGTTTTTT.

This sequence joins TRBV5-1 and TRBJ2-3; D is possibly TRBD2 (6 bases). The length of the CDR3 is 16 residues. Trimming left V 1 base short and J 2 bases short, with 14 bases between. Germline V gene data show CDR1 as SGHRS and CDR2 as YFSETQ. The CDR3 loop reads CASSLTLASYTDTQYF. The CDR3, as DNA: TGCGCCAGCAGCTTGACGCTAGCGAGTTACACAGATACGCAGTATTTT.

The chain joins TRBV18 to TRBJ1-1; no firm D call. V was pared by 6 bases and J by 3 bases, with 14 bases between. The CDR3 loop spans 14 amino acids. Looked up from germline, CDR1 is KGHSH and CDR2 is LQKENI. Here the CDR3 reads CASSLMTADTEAFF. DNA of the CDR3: TGTGCCAGCTCGCTTATGACCGCAGACACTGAAGCTTTCTTT.

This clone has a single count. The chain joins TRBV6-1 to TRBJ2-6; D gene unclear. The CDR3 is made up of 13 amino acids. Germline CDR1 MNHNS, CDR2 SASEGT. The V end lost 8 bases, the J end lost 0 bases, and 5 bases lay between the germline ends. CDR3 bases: TGTGCCAGCGCTTCCTCTGGGGCCAACGTCCTGACTTTC. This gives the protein CASASSGANVLTF.

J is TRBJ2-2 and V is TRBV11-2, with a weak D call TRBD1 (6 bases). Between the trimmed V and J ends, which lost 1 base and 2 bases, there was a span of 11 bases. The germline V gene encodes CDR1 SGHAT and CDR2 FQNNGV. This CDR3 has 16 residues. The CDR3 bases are TGTGCCAGCAGCTTAGTTCTGGGGACAAACACCGGGGAGCTGTTTTTT. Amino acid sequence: CASSLVLGTNTGELFF.

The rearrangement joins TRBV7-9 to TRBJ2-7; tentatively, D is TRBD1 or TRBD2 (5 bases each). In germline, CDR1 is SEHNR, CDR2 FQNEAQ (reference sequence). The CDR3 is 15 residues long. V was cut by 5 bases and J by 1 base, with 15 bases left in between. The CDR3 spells CASSAQGEGSYEQYF. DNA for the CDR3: TGTGCCAGCAGCGCTCAGGGAGAGGGTTCCTACGAGCAGTACTTC.

CDR3 DNA sequence: TGCGCCAGCAGCCATAGGACAGGGGACACTGAAGCTTTCTTT. Protein: CASSHRTGDTEAFF. The gene calls are TRBV4-3 and TRBJ1-1, with 9 positions matching TRBD1. The CDR3 has 14 amino acids. The germline V gene has CDR1 LGHNA and CDR2 YSLEER. V gave up 3 bases and J gave up 3 bases; unmatched junction bases: 2.

CDR3 DNA: TGTGCCAGCAGTACAACCACCGGGGAGCTGTTTTTT. Its protein is CASSTTTGELFF. The chain employs TRBV27 and TRBJ2-2; unclear D gene. Germline V gives CDR1 MNHEY, CDR2 SMNVEV (reference sequence). V was cut by 5 bases and J by 4 bases, with 5 bases left in between. This CDR3 is 12 amino acids long.

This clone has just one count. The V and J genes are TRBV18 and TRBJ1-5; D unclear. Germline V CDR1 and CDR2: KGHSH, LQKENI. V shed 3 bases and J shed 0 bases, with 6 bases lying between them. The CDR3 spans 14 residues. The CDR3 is CASSPRDSNQPQHF. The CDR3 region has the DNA TGTGCCAGCTCACCGAGGGATAGCAATCAGCCCCAGCATTTT.

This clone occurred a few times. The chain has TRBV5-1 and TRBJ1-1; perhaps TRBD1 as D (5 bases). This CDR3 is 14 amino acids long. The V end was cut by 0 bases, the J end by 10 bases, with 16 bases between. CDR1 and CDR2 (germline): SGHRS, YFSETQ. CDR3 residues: CASSLGQRVSGAFF. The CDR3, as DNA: TGCGCCAGCAGCTTGGGACAGCGAGTTAGTGGAGCTTTCTTT.

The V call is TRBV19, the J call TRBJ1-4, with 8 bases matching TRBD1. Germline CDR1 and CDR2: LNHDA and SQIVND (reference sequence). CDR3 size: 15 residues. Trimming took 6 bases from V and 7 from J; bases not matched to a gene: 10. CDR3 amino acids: CASSRRQGLGEKLFF. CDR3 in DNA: TGTGCCAGTAGCCGTCGACAGGGGTTGGGTGAAAAACTGTTTTTT.